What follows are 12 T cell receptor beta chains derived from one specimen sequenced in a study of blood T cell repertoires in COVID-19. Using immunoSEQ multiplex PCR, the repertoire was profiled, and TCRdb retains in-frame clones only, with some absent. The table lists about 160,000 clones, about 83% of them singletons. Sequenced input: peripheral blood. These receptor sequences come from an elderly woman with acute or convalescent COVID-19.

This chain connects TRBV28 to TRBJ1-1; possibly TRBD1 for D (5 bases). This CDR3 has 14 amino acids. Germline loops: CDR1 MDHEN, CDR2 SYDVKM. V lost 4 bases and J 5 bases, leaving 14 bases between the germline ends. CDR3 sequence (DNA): TGTGCCAGCAGTTCTTCTCAGGGAGGGACTGAAGCTTTCTTT. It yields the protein CASSSSQGGTEAFF. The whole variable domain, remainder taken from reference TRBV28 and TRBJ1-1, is DVKVTQSSRYLVKRTGEKVFLECVQDMDHENMFWYRQDPGLGLRLIYFSYDVKMKEKGDIPEGYSVSREKKERFSLILESASTNQTSMYLCASSSSQGGTEAFFGQGTRLTVV.

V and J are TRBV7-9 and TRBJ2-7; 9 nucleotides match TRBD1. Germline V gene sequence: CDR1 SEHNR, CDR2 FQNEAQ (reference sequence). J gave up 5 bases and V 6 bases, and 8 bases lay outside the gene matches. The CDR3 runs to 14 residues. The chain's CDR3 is CASSEPGQGNEQYF. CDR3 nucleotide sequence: TGTGCCAGCAGTGAACCGGGACAGGGTAACGAGCAGTACTTC.

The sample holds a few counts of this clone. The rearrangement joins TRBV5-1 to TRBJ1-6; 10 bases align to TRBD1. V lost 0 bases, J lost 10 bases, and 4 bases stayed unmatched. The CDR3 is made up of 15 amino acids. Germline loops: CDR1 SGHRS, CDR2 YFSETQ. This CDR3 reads CASSLDGTGVSPLHF. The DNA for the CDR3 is TGCGCCAGCAGCTTGGATGGGACAGGGGTCTCACCCCTCCACTTT.

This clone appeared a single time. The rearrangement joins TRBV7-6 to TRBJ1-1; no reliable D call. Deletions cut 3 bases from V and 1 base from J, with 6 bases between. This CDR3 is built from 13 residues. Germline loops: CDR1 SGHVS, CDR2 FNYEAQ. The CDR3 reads CASSFTTNTEAFF. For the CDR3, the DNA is TGTGCCAGCAGCTTTACAACGAACACTGAAGCTTTCTTT.

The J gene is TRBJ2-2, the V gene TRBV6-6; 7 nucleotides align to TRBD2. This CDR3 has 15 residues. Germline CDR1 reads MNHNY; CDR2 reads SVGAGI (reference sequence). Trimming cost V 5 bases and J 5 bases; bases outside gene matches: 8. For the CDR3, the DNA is TGTGCCAGCAGTACCGGACTAGGGGATACCGGGGAGCTGTTTTTT. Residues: CASSTGLGDTGELFF.

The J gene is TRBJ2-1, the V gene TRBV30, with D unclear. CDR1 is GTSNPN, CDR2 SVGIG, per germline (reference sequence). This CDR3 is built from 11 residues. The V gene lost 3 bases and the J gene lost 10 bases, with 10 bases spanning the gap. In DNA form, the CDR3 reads TGTGCCTGGAGCTATATTAACGAGCAGTTCTTC. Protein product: CAWSYINEQFF. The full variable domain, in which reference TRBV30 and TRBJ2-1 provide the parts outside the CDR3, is SQTIHQWPATLVQPVGSPLSLECTVEGTSNPNLYWYRQAAGRGLQLLFYSVGIGQISSEVPQNLSASRPQDRQFILSSKKLLLSDSGFYLCAWSYINEQFFGPGTRLTVL.

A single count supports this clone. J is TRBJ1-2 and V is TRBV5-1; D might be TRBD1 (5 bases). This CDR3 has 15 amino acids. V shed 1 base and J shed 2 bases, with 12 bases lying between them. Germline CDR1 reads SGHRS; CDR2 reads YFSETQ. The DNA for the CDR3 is TGCGCCAGCAGCTTGAGTGGGGGGACCAACTATGGCTACACCTTC. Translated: CASSLSGGTNYGYTF.

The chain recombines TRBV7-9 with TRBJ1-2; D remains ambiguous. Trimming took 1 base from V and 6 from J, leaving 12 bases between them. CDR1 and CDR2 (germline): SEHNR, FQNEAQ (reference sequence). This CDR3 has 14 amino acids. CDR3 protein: CASSLGDSLNGYTF. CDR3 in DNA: TGTGCCAGCAGCTTAGGAGATTCCCTGAATGGCTACACCTTC.

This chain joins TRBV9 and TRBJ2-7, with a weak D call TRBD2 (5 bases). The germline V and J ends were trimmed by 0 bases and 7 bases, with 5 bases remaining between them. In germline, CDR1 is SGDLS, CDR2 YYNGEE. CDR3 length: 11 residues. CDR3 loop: CASSVGGEQYF. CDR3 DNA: TGTGCCAGCAGCGTAGGAGGGGAGCAGTACTTC.

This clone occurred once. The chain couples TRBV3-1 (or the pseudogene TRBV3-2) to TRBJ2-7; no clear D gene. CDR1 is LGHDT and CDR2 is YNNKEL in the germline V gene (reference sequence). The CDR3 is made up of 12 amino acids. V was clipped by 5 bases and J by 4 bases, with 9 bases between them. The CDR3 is CASSDTLYEQYF. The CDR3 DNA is TGTGCCAGCAGCGACACTCTGTACGAGCAGTACTTC.

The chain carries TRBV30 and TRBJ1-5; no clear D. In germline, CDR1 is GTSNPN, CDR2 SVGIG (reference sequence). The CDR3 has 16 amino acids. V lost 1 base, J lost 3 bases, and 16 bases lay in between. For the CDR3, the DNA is TGTGCCTGGAGTGCCTCTCAGGCGACGTTCAATCAGCCCCAGCATTTT. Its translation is CAWSASQATFNQPQHF.

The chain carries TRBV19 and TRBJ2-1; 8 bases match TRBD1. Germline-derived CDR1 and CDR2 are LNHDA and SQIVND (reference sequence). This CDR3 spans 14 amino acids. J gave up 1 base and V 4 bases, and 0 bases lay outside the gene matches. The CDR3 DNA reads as TGTGCCAGTAGTAACAGGGGGTCCTACAATGAGCAGTTCTTC. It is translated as CASSNRGSYNEQFF.